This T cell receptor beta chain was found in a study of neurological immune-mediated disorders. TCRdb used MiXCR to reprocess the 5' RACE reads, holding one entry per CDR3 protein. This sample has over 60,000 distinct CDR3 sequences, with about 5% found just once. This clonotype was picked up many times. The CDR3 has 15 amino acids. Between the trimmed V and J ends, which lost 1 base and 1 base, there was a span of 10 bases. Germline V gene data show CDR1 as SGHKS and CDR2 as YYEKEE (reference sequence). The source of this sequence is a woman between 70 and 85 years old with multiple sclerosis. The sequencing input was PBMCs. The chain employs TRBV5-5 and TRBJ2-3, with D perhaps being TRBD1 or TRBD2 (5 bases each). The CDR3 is CASSLRQGGTDTQYF. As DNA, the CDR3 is TGTGCCAGCAGCTTGCGGCAGGGAGGCACAGATACGCAGTATTTT. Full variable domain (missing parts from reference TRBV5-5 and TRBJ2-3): DAGVTQSPTHLIKTRGQQVTLRCSPISGHKSVSWYQQVLGQGPQFIFQYYEKEERGRGNFPDRFSARQFPNYSSELNVNALLLGDSALYLCASSLRQGGTDTQYFGPGTRLTVL.